The present T cell receptor beta chain was sequenced within a study of blood T cell repertoires in COVID-19. Study context: The samples span acute and convalescent COVID-19 from the United States, Italy and Spain. T cells, B-cell-depleted T cells, or PBMCs supplied cDNA or gDNA.

The CDR3 runs to 14 residues. V gave up 6 bases and J gave up 6 bases, with 15 bases separating them. CDR1 and CDR2 from the germline V gene are KGHDR and SFDVKD. Sequencing used immunoSEQ multiplex PCR; TCRdb keeps in-frame clones, though not all of them. The table shows more than 250,000 clones, with 70% to 90% occurring only once. The material sequenced was peripheral blood. The gene calls are TRBV24-1 and TRBJ2-3; maybe TRBD1 (5 bases). The receptor's source is a woman in her 50s with COVID-19, enrolled during active disease. This CDR3 reads CATSTGSRWDTQYF. Written as DNA, the CDR3 is TGTGCCACCAGTACAGGTTCACGGTGGGATACGCAGTATTTT.